Listed below are T cell receptor beta chains from one sample, sequenced in a study of blood T cell repertoires in COVID-19. Profiling relied on immunoSEQ multiplex PCR, and the TCRdb table lists in-frame clones only, not all of them. The sample lists about 330,000 clones, 65% to 90% occurring once. The specimen sequenced was peripheral blood. Receptor source: a human donor in a cohort sampled during active COVID-19. Each CDR3 is given with its conserved first and last residue. A D gene is named only where the DNA matches it firmly. Rows give clone size only sometimes, using once, few, many, or a class for an expanded clone.

J gene: TRBJ2-3; clone size: once; V gene: TRBV24-1; D gene: NA; CDR3 protein: CATKSQFADTQYF; CDR3 DNA: TGTGCCACCAAGTCGCAGTTTGCAGATACGCAGTATTTT
J gene: TRBJ1-2; clone size: many; V gene: TRBV5-6; D gene: NA; CDR3 protein: CASSLLGLKGYTF; CDR3 DNA: TGTGCCAGCAGCTTGCTAGGTTTAAAAGGCTACACCTTC
J gene: TRBJ1-4; clone size: NA; V gene: TRBV5-5; D gene: NA; CDR3 protein: CASAGGLTTNEKLFF; CDR3 DNA: TGTGCCAGCGCCGGGGGATTGACAACTAATGAAAAACTGTTTTTT
J gene: TRBJ2-7; clone size: NA; V gene: TRBV10-1; D gene: TRBD1; CDR3 protein: CASSGDRVYEQYF; CDR3 DNA: TGCGCCAGCAGCGGGGACAGGGTCTACGAGCAGTACTTC
J gene: TRBJ2-7; clone size: once; V gene: TRBV6-6; D gene: TRBD1; CDR3 protein: CASSYDRGFYEQYF; CDR3 DNA: TGTGCCAGCAGTTACGACAGGGGCTTTTACGAGCAGTACTTC
J gene: TRBJ1-1; clone size: NA; V gene: TRBV7-9; D gene: NA; CDR3 protein: CASSLAVGSNTEAFF; CDR3 DNA: TGTGCCAGCAGCTTAGCGGTGGGCTCGAACACTGAAGCTTTCTTT
J gene: TRBJ1-6; clone size: NA; V gene: TRBV28; D gene: TRBD1; CDR3 protein: CASSSGTVSGVRSPLHF; CDR3 DNA: TGTGCCAGCAGTTCCGGGACAGTCTCAGGAGTGCGATCACCCCTCCACTTT
J gene: TRBJ2-7; clone size: once; V gene: TRBV5-1; D gene: NA; CDR3 protein: CASSGQGGRYEQYF; CDR3 DNA: TGCGCCAGCAGCGGGCAGGGTGGTCGGTACGAGCAGTACTTC
J gene: TRBJ2-3; clone size: NA; V gene: TRBV11-1; D gene: TRBD2; CDR3 protein: CASTGLDKVTQYF; CDR3 DNA: TGTGCCAGCACCGGACTAGATAAGGTTACGCAGTATTTT
J gene: TRBJ1-6; clone size: NA; V gene: TRBV6-5; D gene: NA; CDR3 protein: CASSLIRDNSPLHF; CDR3 DNA: TGTGCCAGCAGTCTGATTCGGGATAATTCACCCCTCCACTTT
J gene: TRBJ2-7; clone size: NA; V gene: TRBV19; D gene: NA; CDR3 protein: CASSRDMSSYEQYF; CDR3 DNA: TGTGCCAGTAGCAGGGACATGAGCTCCTACGAGCAGTACTTC